The next 23 T cell receptor beta chains were all read from a single sample in a study of blood T cell repertoires in COVID-19. Produced via immunoSEQ multiplex PCR; TCRdb's table is partial and in-frame only. Of approximately 110,000 clones listed, 85% are singletons. The sequencing input was peripheral blood. The receptors shown here come from a woman aged 55-69 years with COVID-19, enrolled during active disease.

The chain joins TRBV7-6 to TRBJ2-7, with D perhaps TRBD2 (5 bases). CDR3 length equals 15 residues. CDR1 is SGHVS and CDR2 is FNYEAQ in the germline V gene. The germline V and J ends were trimmed by 2 bases and 6 bases, with 17 bases remaining between them. The CDR3 sequence: CASSLPGVLPPEQYF. CDR3 coding DNA: TGTGCCAGCAGCTTACCCGGGGTACTCCCTCCCGAGCAGTACTTC. The full variable domain, in which reference TRBV7-6 and TRBJ2-7 provide the parts outside the CDR3, is GAGVSQSPRYKVTKRGQDVALRCDPISGHVSLYWYRQALGQGPEFLTYFNYEAQQDKSGLPNDRFSAERPEGSISTLTIQRTEQRDSAMYRCASSLPGVLPPEQYFGPGTRLTVT.

The table lists this clone with a few counts. J is TRBJ2-1 and V is TRBV6-4; 12 positions match TRBD2. There are 14 residues in the CDR3. Germline CDR1 is MRHNA and CDR2 is SNTAGT. V was pared by 4 bases and J by 9 bases, with 4 bases of the junction left unmatched. The CDR3 region is CASSGLAGEVEQFF. In nucleotides, the CDR3 is TGTGCCAGCAGTGGACTAGCGGGGGAGGTTGAGCAGTTCTTC.

The chain combines TRBV9 with TRBJ1-1; 11 bases agree with TRBD1. The CDR3 loop spans 16 amino acids. Unmatched junction bases numbered 12, after V lost 0 bases and J lost 11 bases. Germline V gene sequence: CDR1 SGDLS, CDR2 YYNGEE. The DNA of the CDR3 is TGTGCCAGCAGCGTAGGGGACAGGGGGAGGGTCGGGGGGGCTTTCTTT. Its protein product is CASSVGDRGRVGGAFF.

The chain couples TRBV19 to TRBJ1-4; 10 nucleotides match TRBD1. J gave up 8 bases and V 7 bases, and 7 bases lay outside the gene matches. Germline CDR1 is LNHDA and CDR2 is SQIVND (reference sequence). The CDR3 extends over 14 amino acids. CDR3 protein: CASTLGTGVEKLFF. The CDR3 nucleotides are TGTGCCAGTACTCTCGGGACAGGGGTGGAAAAACTGTTTTTT.

This clone appeared a few times. CDR3 nucleotides: TGTGCCAGCCGGAGGGTGGGCAATCAGCCCCAGCATTTT. This encodes CASRRVGNQPQHF. V is TRBV2 and J is TRBJ1-5; D unresolved. Germline V gene sequence: CDR1 SNHLY, CDR2 FYNNEI. Trimming took off 8 bases at V and 2 bases at J, with 10 bases between the two ends. CDR3 length equals 13 residues. The full variable domain, completed using reference TRBV2 and TRBJ1-5, is EPEVTQTPSHQVTQMGQEVILRCVPISNHLYFYWYRQILGQKVEFLVSFYNNEISEKSEIFDDQFSVERPDGSNFTLKIRSTKLEDSAMYFCASRRVGNQPQHFGDGTRLSIL.

The rearrangement joins TRBV18 to TRBJ2-7; maybe TRBD2 (6 bases). Germline V gives CDR1 KGHSH, CDR2 LQKENI. There are 14 residues in the CDR3. Trimming removed 4 bases from V and 7 bases from J, with 17 bases in between. The CDR3, as DNA: TGTGCCAGCTCACTGCGGGAAGGGGATGGGGAGCAGTACTTC. It yields the protein CASSLREGDGEQYF.

This clone was observed once. CDR3 loop: CASSVALRGSIYGYTF. The DNA of the CDR3 is TGTGCCAGCAGCGTAGCTCTAAGGGGCTCTATCTATGGCTACACCTTC. V is TRBV9 and J is TRBJ1-2; D is possibly TRBD1 (5 bases). The germline V and J ends were trimmed by 0 bases and 4 bases, with 16 bases remaining between them. From germline, CDR1 is SGDLS and CDR2 YYNGEE. The CDR3 is 16 amino acids.

The rearrangement joins TRBV5-6 to TRBJ1-6; 9 bases map to TRBD1. The CDR3 spans 15 residues. V lost 7 bases and J lost 10; bases outside the gene matches: 12. CDR1 is SGHDT, CDR2 YYEEEE, per germline. CDR3 nucleotide sequence: TGTGCCAGCCGACTGTGGGGGACAGGGTTCTCACCCCTCCACTTT. Its protein is CASRLWGTGFSPLHF.

CDR3 in amino acids: CASSRDRGDVGPYDYGYTF. CDR3 nucleotides: TGTGCCAGCAGTCGGGACAGAGGGGATGTCGGCCCCTATGACTATGGCTACACCTTC. The chain is built from TRBV27 and TRBJ1-2; 7 nucleotides align to TRBD1. Unmatched junction bases numbered 21, after V lost 5 bases and J lost 3 bases. This CDR3 spans 19 amino acids. Germline V CDR1 and CDR2: MNHEY, SMNVEV (reference sequence).

This clone was seen just once. The chain links TRBV10-3 to TRBJ2-7, with D perhaps matching TRBD1 (6 bases). Germline V gene lookup returns CDR1 ENHRY and CDR2 SYGVKD. V gave up 4 bases and J gave up 7 bases, with 11 bases separating them. CDR3 size: 12 residues. CDR3 residues: CAISAGGDEQYF. The CDR3 nucleotides are TGTGCCATCAGTGCTGGGGGCGATGAGCAGTACTTC.

With respect to this clone: Compared with germline, one end of the junction differs, possibly owing to a read error. The V call is TRBV28, the J call TRBJ1-1, with a weak D call TRBD1 (6 bases). This CDR3 region has 12 residues. CDR1 and CDR2 from the germline V gene are MDHEN and SYDVKM. The CDR3: CASSFGQPDGVF. Here the CDR3 DNA reads TGTGCCAGCAGTTTTGGACAGCCCGATGGAGTCTTT.

V usage is TRBV6-5 and J usage is TRBJ2-7; no firm D call. CDR1 and CDR2 (germline): MNHEY, SVGAGI. Trimming removed 0 bases at V and 1 base at J, with 7 bases between. The CDR3 covers 14 residues. The CDR3 loop is CASSYSAESYEQYF. The CDR3 nucleotides read TGTGCCAGCAGTTACTCGGCGGAGTCCTACGAGCAGTACTTC.

The chain carries TRBV5-8 and TRBJ2-5; 8 nucleotides align to TRBD1. The CDR3 totals 19 residues. The germline gives CDR1 SGHTS, CDR2 YDEGEE. J gave up 4 bases and V 0 bases, and 17 bases lay outside the gene matches. The CDR3 DNA is TGTGCCAGCAGCTTGGGTTCGTTTTCAGGGGGCGGTCGGAGAGAGACCCAGTACTTC. Residues: CASSLGSFSGGGRRETQYF.

The rearrangement uses TRBV4-1 and TRBJ2-7; 7 nucleotides agree with TRBD1. Germline CDR1 is MGHRA and CDR2 is YSYEKL. Trimming cost V 4 bases and J 0 bases; bases outside gene matches: 6. CDR3 length equals 15 residues. The CDR3 region is CASSRSGQSSYEQYF. In DNA form, the CDR3 reads TGCGCCAGCAGCCGCTCGGGACAGTCCTCCTACGAGCAGTACTTC.

V and J are TRBV30 and TRBJ2-2; TRBD1 aligns across 7 bases. The junction had 5 bases not matched to a gene; V was cut back by 6 bases and J by 1 base. Germline CDR1 GTSNPN, CDR2 SVGIG (reference sequence). The CDR3 consists of 14 residues. CDR3 coding DNA: TGTGCCTGCCGGGGACAGAAGAACACCGGGGAGCTGTTTTTT. This translates into CACRGQKNTGELFF.

On this clone: One junction end disagrees with the germline gene, perhaps due to a read error. This sequence joins TRBV9 and TRBJ2-1; TRBD1 matches 7 bases. Per germline, CDR1 SGDLS and CDR2 YYNGEE. The CDR3 consists of 14 residues. This chain's CDR3 is CASGPGTAYNEQFF. CDR3 nucleotides: TGTGCCAGCGGACCTGGGACAGCCTATAATGAGCAGTTCTTC.

The chain couples TRBV5-1 to TRBJ2-2; D might be TRBD1 (6 bases). Germline CDR1 SGHRS, CDR2 YFSETQ. The V and J ends lost 0 bases and 5 bases respectively, with 17 bases between them. CDR3 length equals 17 residues. The CDR3 nucleotides read TGCGCCAGCAGCTTGGAGGGACCTCAAGGGACAACCGGGGAGCTGTTTTTT. This gives the protein CASSLEGPQGTTGELFF. The full variable domain, with the rest looked up from reference TRBV5-1 and TRBJ2-2, is KAGVTQTPRYLIKTRGQQVTLSCSPISGHRSVSWYQQTPGQGLQFLFEYFSETQRNKGNFPGRFSGRQFSNSRSEMNVSTLELGDSALYLCASSLEGPQGTTGELFFGEGSRLTVL.

V is TRBV7-8 and J is TRBJ1-6; D is undetermined. The CDR3 has 15 residues. Trimming took off 3 bases at V and 0 bases at J, with 6 bases between the two ends. From germline, CDR1 is SGHVS and CDR2 FQNEAQ. The CDR3 DNA sequence: TGTGCCAGCAGCTTTGTGAGCTCCTATAATTCACCCCTCCACTTT. As protein: CASSFVSSYNSPLHF.

The rearrangement joins TRBV6-5 to TRBJ1-2, with D perhaps TRBD1 (5 bases). V shed 5 bases and J shed 4 bases, with 11 bases lying between them. Germline V lookup: CDR1 MNHEY, CDR2 SVGAGI. The CDR3 is made up of 13 amino acids. The CDR3 region has the DNA TGTGCCAGCAGTCGAACAGGTTCCTATGGCTACACCTTC. Protein sequence: CASSRTGSYGYTF.

J is TRBJ1-2 and V is TRBV4-3; D remains ambiguous. V lost 1 base and J 2 bases, leaving 8 bases between the germline ends. Germline values: CDR1 LGHNA, CDR2 YSLEER. There are 14 residues in the CDR3. CDR3 DNA: TGCGCCAGCAGCCAAGGGCCCTCAAACTATGGCTACACCTTC. The encoded protein is CASSQGPSNYGYTF.

This chain connects TRBV28 to TRBJ2-7; 9 bases agree with TRBD1. The CDR3 covers 15 residues. Germline CDR1 MDHEN, CDR2 SYDVKM. The ends lost 5 bases at V and 4 bases at J; junction bases unmatched: 9. CDR3 region: CASSGGTGNEYEQYF. The CDR3 coding sequence is TGTGCCAGCAGTGGCGGGACAGGGAATGAGTACGAGCAGTACTTC.

The gene calls are TRBV2 and TRBJ2-3, with 11 bases identical to TRBD1. V was pared by 7 bases and J by 5 bases, with 5 bases of the junction left unmatched. The CDR3 contains 14 residues. The germline V gene has CDR1 SNHLY and CDR2 FYNNEI. The CDR3 DNA is TGTGCCAGCACCCGGACAGGGGGCAAAGATACGCAGTATTTT. This gives the protein CASTRTGGKDTQYF. Filled out from reference TRBV2 and TRBJ2-3, the complete variable domain reads EPEVTQTPSHQVTQMGQEVILRCVPISNHLYFYWYRQILGQKVEFLVSFYNNEISEKSEIFDDQFSVERPDGSNFTLKIRSTKLEDSAMYFCASTRTGGKDTQYFGPGTRLTVL.

The V gene is TRBV6-2 or TRBV6-3, the J gene TRBJ2-1; TRBD1 is a possible D gene (5 bases). Between the trimmed V and J ends, which lost 0 bases and 3 bases, there was a span of 9 bases. Germline CDR1 is MNHEY and CDR2 is SVGEGT. The CDR3 has 15 residues. The CDR3 reads CASSYSRQFYNEQFF. CDR3 DNA sequence: TGTGCCAGCAGTTACTCGAGACAGTTCTACAATGAGCAGTTCTTC.